The rows below give T cell receptor beta chains drawn from one sample of a study of monozygotic twins with inflammatory bowel disease. TCRdb re-called the 5' RACE reads; every CDR3 protein appears as one record, without DNA. Here the sample table reports fewer than 450,000 distinct CDR3 sequences. The sequencing sample was made of blood. These receptors all come from a human donor with ulcerative colitis or Crohn's disease, or a healthy co-twin of an affected twin (not recorded which). CDR3s include the opening cysteine and the closing phenylalanine or tryptophan. Each record gives: CDR3 length, V gene, J gene, CDR3 protein.

18	TRBV4-2	TRBJ2-3	CASSQDPGTSEGADTQYF
14	TRBV4-1	TRBJ1-2	CASSHEGRHYGYTF
16	TRBV4-3	TRBJ2-1	CASSQDLTRTGDEQFF
16	TRBV21-1	TRBJ2-2	CASSKPRQGRSGDLFF
16	TRBV5-1	TRBJ2-2	CASSWPEQGAAGELFF
15	TRBV7-2	TRBJ2-2	CASSPPTGPTGELFF
14	TRBV10-3	TRBJ2-7	CATEPGTGSYEQYF
13	TRBV7-3	TRBJ2-2	CASSLIITGELFF
16	TRBV6-1	TRBJ2-3	CASSISGGAGTDTQYF
14	TRBV12-3/TRBV12-4	TRBJ2-5	CASSLSSLRETQYF
14	TRBV5-1	TRBJ2-2	CASSLAEDTGELFF
16	TRBV5-6	TRBJ2-5	CASSQTGRASGETQYF
14	TRBV19	TRBJ2-7	CASSSPGQNYEQYF
16	TRBV7-2	TRBJ2-7	CASSLEATGFPYEQYF
14	TRBV29-1	TRBJ1-4	CSVAGFPTNEKLFF
15	TRBV20-1	TRBJ2-7	CSARGKSGDSYEQYF
20	TRBV5-4	TRBJ1-4	CASSYRDSRPLIATNEKLFF
14	TRBV5-4	TRBJ2-7	CASSLYSRSYEQYF
14	TRBV12-3/TRBV12-4	TRBJ2-2	CASSRQGLIGELFF
14	TRBV5-5	TRBJ2-2	CASSEGQGAGELFF
17	TRBV20-1	TRBJ2-7	CSATIPSRRGVSYEQYF
14	TRBV15	TRBJ2-2	CATSLIRDTGELFF
14	TRBV29-1	TRBJ1-1	CSVGIGGRWTEAFF
16	TRBV20-1	TRBJ2-3	CSARSRGAGFTDTQYF
14	TRBV5-1	TRBJ2-1	CASSSGAGANEQFF
15	TRBV12-3/TRBV12-4	TRBJ2-3	CASSWASGNTDTQYF
15	TRBV21-1	TRBJ1-5	CASSKNSDSNQPQHF
17	TRBV2	TRBJ1-3	CASSEALDREAGNTIYF
14	TRBV20-1	TRBJ1-2	CSVPGQGGNYGYTF
16	TRBV19	TRBJ1-4	CASSYFGGATNEKLFF
15	TRBV9	TRBJ1-4	CASSVGQNLYEKLFF
16	TRBV5-1	TRBJ1-4	CASSLAPDRLNEKLFF
14	TRBV16	TRBJ1-6	CASSQSSQGLTLHF
16	TRBV19	TRBJ1-4	CASTVMGKTTNEKLFF
13	TRBV30	TRBJ2-1	CATDPRVGNEQFF
18	TRBV9	TRBJ2-4	CASSSSLRDFGLGDIQYF
16	TRBV5-1	TRBJ2-5	CASTKSTGRLRETQYF
15	TRBV7-3	TRBJ2-3	CASSLGGGEPDTQYF
13	TRBV20-1	TRBJ2-7	CSATNPTGREQYF
16	TRBV7-3	TRBJ2-3	CASSLVGGLAGGQEYF
16	TRBV10-3	TRBJ2-3	CAISEVGLAGTDTQYF
13	TRBV11-2	TRBJ1-2	CASSLDLQNGYTF
14	TRBV29-1	TRBJ1-5	CSVRGQADNQPQHF
16	TRBV7-2	TRBJ2-2	CASSHTGTRNTGELFF
13	TRBV24-1	TRBJ2-3	CATSDLDKDTQYF
14	TRBV11-2	TRBJ1-2	CASSLTDSNYGYTF
15	TRBV19	TRBJ1-5	CASSRGPRKNQPQHF
19	TRBV18	TRBJ2-2	CASSPTGTGARRRTGELFF
14	TRBV18	TRBJ1-1	CASSREAANTEAFF
15	TRBV29-1	TRBJ2-1	CSVGGTGVSYNEQFF